In this sample, the clone carrying this TCR beta chain turned up a few times. This CDR3 contains 14 residues. V lost 5 bases and J lost 5; bases outside the gene matches: 6. Germline CDR1 reads SGHDT; CDR2 reads YYEEEE. These data belong to a study of early T cells in non-severe SARS-CoV-2 infection. TCRdb fed the 5' RACE reads into MiXCR, producing one record per CDR3 protein. The table has tens of thousands of distinct CDR3 sequences, more than 4.5% seen once. Sample: whole blood. The chain combines TRBV5-6 with TRBJ2-1, with 8 bases that match TRBD2. The clonotype comes from an adult who was a healthcare worker with PCR-confirmed SARS-CoV-2 infection or an uninfected control (not recorded which). CDR3 residues: CASRYLAGNNEQFF. The CDR3 DNA reads TGTGCCAGCAGATATCTAGCGGGCAACAATGAGCAGTTCTTC.